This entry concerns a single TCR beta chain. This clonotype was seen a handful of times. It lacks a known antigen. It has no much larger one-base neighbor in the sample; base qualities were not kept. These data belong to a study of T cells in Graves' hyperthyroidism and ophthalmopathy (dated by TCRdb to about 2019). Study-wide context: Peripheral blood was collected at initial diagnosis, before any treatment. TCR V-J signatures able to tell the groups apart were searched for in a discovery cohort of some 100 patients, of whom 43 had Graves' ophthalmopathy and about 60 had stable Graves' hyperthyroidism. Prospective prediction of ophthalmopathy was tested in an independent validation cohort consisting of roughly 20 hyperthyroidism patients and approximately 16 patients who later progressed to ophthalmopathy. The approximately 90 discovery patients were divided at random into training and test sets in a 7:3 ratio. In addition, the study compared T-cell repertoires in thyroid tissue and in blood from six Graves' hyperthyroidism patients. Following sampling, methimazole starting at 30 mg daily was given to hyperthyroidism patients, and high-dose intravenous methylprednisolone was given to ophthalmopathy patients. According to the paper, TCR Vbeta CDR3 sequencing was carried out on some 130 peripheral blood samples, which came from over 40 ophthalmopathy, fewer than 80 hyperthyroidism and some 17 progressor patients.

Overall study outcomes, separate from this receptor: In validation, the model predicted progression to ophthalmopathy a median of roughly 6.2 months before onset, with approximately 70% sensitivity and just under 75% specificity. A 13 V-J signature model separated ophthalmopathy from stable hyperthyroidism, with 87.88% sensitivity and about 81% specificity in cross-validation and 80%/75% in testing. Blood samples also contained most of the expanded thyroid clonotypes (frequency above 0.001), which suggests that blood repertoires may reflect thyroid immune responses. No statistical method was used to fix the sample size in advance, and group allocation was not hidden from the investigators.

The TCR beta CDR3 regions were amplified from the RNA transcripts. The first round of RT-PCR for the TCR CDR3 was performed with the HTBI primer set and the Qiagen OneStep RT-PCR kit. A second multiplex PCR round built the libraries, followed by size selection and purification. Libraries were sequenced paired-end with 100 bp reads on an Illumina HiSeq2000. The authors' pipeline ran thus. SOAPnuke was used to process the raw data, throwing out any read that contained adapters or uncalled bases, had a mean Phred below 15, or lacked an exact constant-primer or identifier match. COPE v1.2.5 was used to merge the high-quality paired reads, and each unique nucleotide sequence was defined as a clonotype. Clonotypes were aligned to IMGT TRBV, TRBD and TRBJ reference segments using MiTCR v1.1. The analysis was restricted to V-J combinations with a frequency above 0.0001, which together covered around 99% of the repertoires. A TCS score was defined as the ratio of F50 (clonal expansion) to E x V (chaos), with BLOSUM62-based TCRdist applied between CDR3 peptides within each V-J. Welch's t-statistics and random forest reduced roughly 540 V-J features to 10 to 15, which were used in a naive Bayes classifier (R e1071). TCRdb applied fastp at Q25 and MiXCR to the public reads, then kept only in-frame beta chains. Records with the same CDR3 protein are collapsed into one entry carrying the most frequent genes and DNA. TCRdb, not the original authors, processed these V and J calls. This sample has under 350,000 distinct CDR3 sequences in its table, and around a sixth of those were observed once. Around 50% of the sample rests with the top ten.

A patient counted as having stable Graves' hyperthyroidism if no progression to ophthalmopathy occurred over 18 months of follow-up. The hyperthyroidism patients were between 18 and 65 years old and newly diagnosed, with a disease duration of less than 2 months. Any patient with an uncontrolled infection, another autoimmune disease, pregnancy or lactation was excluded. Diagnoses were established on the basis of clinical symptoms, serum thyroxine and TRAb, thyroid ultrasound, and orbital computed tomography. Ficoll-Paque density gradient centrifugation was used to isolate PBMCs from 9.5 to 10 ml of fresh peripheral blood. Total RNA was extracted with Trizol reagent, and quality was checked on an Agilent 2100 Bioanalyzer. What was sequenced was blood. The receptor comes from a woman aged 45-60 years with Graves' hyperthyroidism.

The DNA sequence is as follows: TGTGCCAGCAGCTCAAATCGGGACGGAGGCAAAAACATTCAGTACTTC. This codes for CASSSNRDGGKNIQYF. In this chain, TRBV7-9 is recombined with TRBJ2-4, with the D gene possibly TRBD1 or TRBD2, each one fitting 5 bases. Based on the germline V gene (reference sequence), the CDR1 and CDR2 sequences are SEHNR and FQNEAQ. Including cysteine and phenylalanine, the CDR3 has 16 amino acids. Here the CDR3 DNA is all that survives: 48 bases in frame from base 1. A distance of 16 bases separates the germline ends of V and J, which lose 4 bases and 3 bases respectively.